This T cell receptor (beta chain) came from a study of shared clonotypes between healthy human individuals. This clone was seen only once. CD8 cells regarded as naive lacked CD45RO, were positively chosen for CCR7, and omitted terminally differentiated effector memory CD45RA+ cells. Sequencing was performed with immunoSEQ multiplex PCR; in TCRdb, only in-frame clones are kept and a portion is missing. This repertoire shows over 2 million clones, just under 95% found once; its top ten account for approximately 1.2%. The sample comprised naive CD8+ T cells sorted from blood. This TCR was recovered from a man between 18 and 29 years old in good health.

The CDR3 loop is CASSLKTSSGAYEQYF. The CDR3 bases are TGTGCCAGCAGCTTAAAAACGTCTAGCGGGGCCTACGAGCAGTACTTC. The gene calls are TRBV7-9 and TRBJ2-7; TRBD2 aligns across 9 bases. The CDR3 has 16 amino acids. J was trimmed by 2 bases and V by 2 bases; bases with no gene match: 7. Germline V lookup: CDR1 SEHNR, CDR2 FQNEAQ (reference sequence).